The present TCR beta chain was sequenced within a study of beta chain features in type 1 diabetes. Study information: Cell yields, gender and age were comparable in patients and healthy donors. Study outcomes and limitations: Researchers report that Type 1 diabetes patients had moderately but significantly shorter TCRB CDR3s across all four CD4+ subsets.

The whole isolated RNA underwent reverse transcription, so sequencing captured expressed TCRB transcripts. Profiled with immunoSEQ multiplex PCR; TCRdb holds only in-frame clones, not every one. The sample has 310,000 or so clones; approximately 10% are singletons. With 5 bases clipped from V and 0 bases from J, the junction kept 2 bases outside the gene matches. The CDR3 is made up of 14 amino acids. Germline values: CDR1 SGHRS, CDR2 YFSETQ. On this clone: Antigen: not known.

The clonotype comes from a man aged 25-45 years with type 1 diabetes. The sample comprised central memory CD4+ T cells from blood. The V call is TRBV5-1, the J call TRBJ1-3; TRBD1 agrees at 7 bases. The CDR3 DNA follows: TGCGCCAGCAGAGGGACAGCCTCTGGAAACACCATATATTTT. This translates into CASRGTASGNTIYF.